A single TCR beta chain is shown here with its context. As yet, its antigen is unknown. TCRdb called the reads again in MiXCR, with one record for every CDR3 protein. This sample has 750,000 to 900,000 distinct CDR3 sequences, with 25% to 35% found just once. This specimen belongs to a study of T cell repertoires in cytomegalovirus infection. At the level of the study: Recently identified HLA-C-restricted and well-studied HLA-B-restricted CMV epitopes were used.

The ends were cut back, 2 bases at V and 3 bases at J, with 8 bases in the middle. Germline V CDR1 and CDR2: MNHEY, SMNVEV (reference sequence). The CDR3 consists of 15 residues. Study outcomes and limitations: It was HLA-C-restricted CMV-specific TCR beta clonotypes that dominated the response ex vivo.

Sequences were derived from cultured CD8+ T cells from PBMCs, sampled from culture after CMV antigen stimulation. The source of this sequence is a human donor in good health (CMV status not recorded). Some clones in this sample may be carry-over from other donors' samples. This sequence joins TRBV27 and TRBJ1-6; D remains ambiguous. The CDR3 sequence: CASSLMQVYNSPLHF. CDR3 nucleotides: TGTGCCAGCAGTTTAATGCAAGTCTATAATTCACCCCTCCACTTT.